This T cell receptor (beta chain) was documented in a study of blood T cell repertoires in COVID-19 (dated by TCRdb to the early 2020s). With regard to the full study: Collaborator samples came from the United States, Italy and Spain and covered acute and convalescent phases of COVID-19. The prospective study material was composed of cDNA or gDNA derived from T cells, B-cell-depleted T cells, or PBMCs. Subjects who had been exposed to COVID-19, were actively infected with it, or had recovered from it provided the deeply sampled blood TCRbeta repertoires that made up the dataset. The repertoires were made available in a free public database intended to serve as a resource for research on the immune response to SARS-CoV-2. The samples were drawn from the first 160 participants of the ongoing ImmuneRACE study and from over a thousand subjects provided by 6 global collaborators. The sample metadata nearly always contained a de-identified subject ID, COVID-19 status, age in years and sex. HLA class I and class II types, where available, came from metadata supplied by the sample provider rather than from assay-based typing. Overall study results and their limits: The quantity of clinical and demographic metadata differed by source and by participant and was supplied without curation.

Of note for this clone: Its specific antigen is unknown. Qualities for individual bases were not recorded, and no much larger clone is one base off.

TCRbeta CDR3 regions were amplified from genomic DNA using the immunoSEQ Assay, a bias-controlled multiplex PCR. Per the original workflow: The number of nucleated cells in each sample was estimated by amplification of reference gene primers within the assay. To quantify the absolute abundance of each unique TCRbeta CDR3 rearrangement, sequence reads were collapsed and filtered. For each sample, productive Simpson clonality was calculated as the square root of Simpson's diversity index across productive rearrangements. The table was pulled from immuneACCESS by TCRdb, which kept in-frame rearrangements only. Such tables lose some clones; where checked, under half of the loss comes from unresolved V genes, and the rest has no known cause. The D gene and trimming were derived from the DNA, and the V and J assignments and clone size from that table. This sample is represented by more than 95,000 clones; 88% of them were singletons. Over 1.5% of the sample rests with the top ten.

Whole blood was collected in K2EDTA tubes by collaborating institutions according to the institutions' own protocols. For TCRbeta analysis, collaborator samples were shipped as frozen whole blood, as isolated PBMCs, or as DNA extracted from either sample type. This TCR was sampled from a human donor in a cohort sampled during active COVID-19. The specimen sequenced was peripheral blood.

The CDR3 region has the sequence CASSFGPQNHEQYF. Read as DNA, the sequence is TGTGCCAGCAGCTTTGGCCCCCAAAACCACGAGCAGTACTTC. The chain couples TRBV11-3 to TRBJ2-7, with the D gene not clear enough to name. The cysteine opens and the phenylalanine closes a CDR3 of 14 amino acids. Just CDR3 DNA is preserved here, 42 bases in frame from base 1. V loses 3 bases, J loses 5 bases, and the germline ends lie 14 bases apart. Taken from the germline V gene, the CDR1 and CDR2 loops are SGHNT and YENEEA.